These 10 T cell receptor beta chains originate from one sample sequenced in a study of T cell responses to AZD1222 COVID-19 vaccine. TCRdb's table, derived via immunoSEQ multiplex PCR, lists solely in-frame clones and lacks some. The top ten clones hold about 5.4% of a sample with roughly 90,000 clones, more than 70% of them seen once. The specimen comprised peripheral blood, sampled 28 days after the second AZD1222 dose. Receptors originate from an adult who received the AZD1222 COVID-19 vaccine.

This chain joins TRBV11-2 and TRBJ1-2; D might be TRBD1 (6 bases). This CDR3 has 15 amino acids. V was trimmed by 2 bases and J by 4 bases, leaving 14 bases between them. Germline V CDR1 and CDR2: SGHAT, FQNNGV. The CDR3: CASSLQGIVVYGYTF. In DNA form, the CDR3 reads TGTGCCAGCAGCTTACAGGGGATCGTCGTCTATGGCTACACCTTC.

This chain joins TRBV21-1 and TRBJ1-5; the tabulated D call, TRBD1, remains unverified against the DNA. TRBV21-1 is assigned pseudogene status. The CDR3 extends over 17 amino acids. CDR3 sequence (DNA): TGTGCCAGCAGCAAAGACCGGACAGTTTATAGCAATCAGCCCCAGCATTTT. This encodes CASSKDRTVYSNQPQHF.

V is TRBV14 and J is TRBJ1-2; TRBD1 matches at 10 bases. Germline assignment: CDR1 SGHDN and CDR2 FVKESK. CDR3 length equals 16 residues. V lost 3 bases and J lost 4; bases outside the gene matches: 8. CDR3 residues: CASSHGTGALAYGYTF. The CDR3 bases are TGTGCCAGCAGCCACGGGACAGGGGCCCTGGCCTATGGCTACACCTTC.

This clone showed up just a few times. J is TRBJ1-6 and V is TRBV28; D ambiguous. The CDR3 loop spans 13 amino acids. CDR1 and CDR2 (germline): MDHEN, SYDVKM. V lost 5 bases and J lost 16, with 18 bases in between. The CDR3 DNA reads as TGTGCCAGCAGTGCCGTGTACGGGAGGTTTCTCCACTTT. Its protein product is CASSAVYGRFLHF. The full variable domain, its missing parts supplied by reference TRBV28 and TRBJ1-6, is DVKVTQSSRYLVKRTGEKVFLECVQDMDHENMFWYRQDPGLGLRLIYFSYDVKMKEKGDIPEGYSVSREKKERFSLILESASTNQTSMYLCASSAVYGRFLHFGNGTRLTVT.

This chain links TRBV19 with TRBJ2-3; D might be TRBD1 (5 bases). The CDR3 length is 11 residues. CDR1 is LNHDA, CDR2 SQIVND, per germline (reference sequence). The V gene lost 9 bases and the J gene lost 6 bases, with 10 bases spanning the gap. CDR3 nucleotides: TGTGCCAGCAGGGTGTCGGATACGCAGTATTTT. Protein product: CASRVSDTQYF.

This chain links TRBV10-3 with TRBJ2-1; the match to TRBD2 covers 8 bases. The CDR3 length is 16 residues. The germline gives CDR1 ENHRY, CDR2 SYGVKD. V lost 2 bases and J lost 9; bases outside the gene matches: 12. The CDR3 bases are TGTGCCATCAGTGAGCCCCCGGGACTAGGGCGGGTTGAGCAGTTCTTC. Its protein is CAISEPPGLGRVEQFF.

The chain uses TRBV30 and TRBJ2-7; 9 bases align to TRBD1. V trimming: 7 bases; J trimming: 1 base; junction bases outside the gene matches: 5. CDR3 size: 13 residues. CDR1 and CDR2 (germline): GTSNPN, SVGIG (reference sequence). The CDR3 protein is CASWTGESYEQYF. For the CDR3, the DNA is TGTGCCTCTTGGACAGGGGAGTCCTACGAGCAGTACTTC.

This clone was picked up one time. The gene calls are TRBV7-8 and TRBJ2-5, with 10 positions matching TRBD2. The CDR3 runs 15 residues. V gave up 5 bases and J gave up 5 bases; unmatched junction bases: 8. Germline V gene sequence: CDR1 SGHVS, CDR2 FQNEAQ. DNA of the CDR3: TGTGCCAGCAGCGCCCAGCGGGGGGGCCGTGAGACCCAGTACTTC. It specifies CASSAQRGGRETQYF.

This chain joins TRBV19 and TRBJ1-5; 8 bases align to TRBD1. This CDR3 region has 16 residues. V lost 3 bases, J lost 2 bases, and 6 bases stayed unmatched. CDR1 and CDR2 (germline): LNHDA, SQIVND (reference sequence). In DNA form, the CDR3 reads TGTGCCAGTAGTATTTTAACAGGGGGTGGCAATCAGCCCCAGCATTTT. This translates into CASSILTGGGNQPQHF.

In this sample, this clone turned up once. V is TRBV9 and J is TRBJ2-3; 9 bases map to TRBD2. After removal of 6 bases from V and 0 bases from J, the junction contained 11 bases not matched to a gene. Germline V gene data show CDR1 as SGDLS and CDR2 as YYNGEE. The CDR3 has 17 amino acids. CDR3 in amino acids: CASNQDSGSTSTDTQYF. For the CDR3, the DNA is TGTGCCAGCAACCAAGATAGCGGGAGTACTAGCACAGATACGCAGTATTTT.